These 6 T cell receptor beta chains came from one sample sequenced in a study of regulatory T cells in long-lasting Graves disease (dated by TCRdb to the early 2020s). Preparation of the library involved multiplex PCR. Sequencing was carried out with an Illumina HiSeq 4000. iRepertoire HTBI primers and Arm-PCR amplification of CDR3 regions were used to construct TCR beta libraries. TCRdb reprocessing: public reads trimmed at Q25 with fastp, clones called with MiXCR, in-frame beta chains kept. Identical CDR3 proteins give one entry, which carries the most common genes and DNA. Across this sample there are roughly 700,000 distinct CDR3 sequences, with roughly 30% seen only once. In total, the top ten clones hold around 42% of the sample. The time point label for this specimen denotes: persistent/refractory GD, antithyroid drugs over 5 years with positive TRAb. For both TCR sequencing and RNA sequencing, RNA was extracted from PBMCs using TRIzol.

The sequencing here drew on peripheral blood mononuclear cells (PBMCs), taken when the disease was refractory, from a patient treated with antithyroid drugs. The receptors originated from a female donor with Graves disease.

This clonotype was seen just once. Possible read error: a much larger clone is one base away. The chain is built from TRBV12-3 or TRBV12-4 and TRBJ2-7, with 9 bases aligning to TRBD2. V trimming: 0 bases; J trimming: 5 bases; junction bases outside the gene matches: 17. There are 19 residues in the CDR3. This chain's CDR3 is CASSLAGGFSGSRSHEQYF. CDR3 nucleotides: TGTGCCAGCAGTTTAGCGGGTGGATTTAGCGGGAGTCGGTCCCACGAGCAGTACTTC.

This CDR3 reads CASSIRYNTGELFF. CDR3 coding DNA: TGTGCCAGCAGTATCCGGTATAACACCGGGGAGCTGTTTTTT. The J gene is TRBJ2-2, the V gene TRBV2, with no clear D. Trimming took 5 bases from V and 2 from J, leaving 9 bases between them. The CDR3 is 14 amino acids. Per germline, CDR1 SNHLY and CDR2 FYNNEI.

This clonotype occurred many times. The CDR3 bases are TGTGCCAGCAGTGAGGTGCGGGGCCAAGAGACCCAGTACTTC. Translating gives CASSEVRGQETQYF. This sequence joins TRBV2 and TRBJ2-5, with a weak D call TRBD2 (6 bases). Trimming stripped 3 bases from V and 1 base from J, with 9 bases between. CDR3 length: 14 residues. CDR1 and CDR2 (germline): SNHLY, FYNNEI.

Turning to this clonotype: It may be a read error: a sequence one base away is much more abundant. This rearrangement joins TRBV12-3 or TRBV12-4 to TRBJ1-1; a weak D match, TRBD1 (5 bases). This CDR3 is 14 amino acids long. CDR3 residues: CVSRSQGWDTEAFF. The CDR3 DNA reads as TGTGTCAGCAGGTCGCAGGGATGGGACACTGAAGCTTTCTTT.

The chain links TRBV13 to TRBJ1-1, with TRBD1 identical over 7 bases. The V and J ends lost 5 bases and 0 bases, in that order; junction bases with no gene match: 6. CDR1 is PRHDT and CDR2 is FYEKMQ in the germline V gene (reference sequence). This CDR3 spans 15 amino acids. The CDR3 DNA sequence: TGTGCCAGCAGCCCGGGACAGATCATGAACACTGAAGCTTTCTTT. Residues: CASSPGQIMNTEAFF. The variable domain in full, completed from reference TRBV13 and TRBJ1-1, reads AAGVIQSPRHLIKEKRETATLKCYPIPRHDTVYWYQQGPGQDPQFLISFYEKMQSDKGSIPDRFSAQQFSDYHSELNMSSLELGDSALYFCASSPGQIMNTEAFFGQGTRLTVV.

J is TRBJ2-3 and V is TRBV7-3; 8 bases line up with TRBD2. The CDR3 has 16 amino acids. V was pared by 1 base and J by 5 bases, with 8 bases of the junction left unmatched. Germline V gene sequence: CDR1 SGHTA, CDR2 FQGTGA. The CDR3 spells CASSLIAGRGGDTQYF. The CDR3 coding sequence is TGTGCCAGCAGCTTAATAGCGGGGAGGGGGGGAGATACGCAGTATTTT.